The clone carrying this TCR beta chain showed up just a few times. What it binds is unknown. The CDR3 is 14 amino acids. With 5 bases clipped from V and 3 bases from J, the junction kept 6 bases outside the gene matches. Per the germline V gene, CDR1 is DFQATT and CDR2 is SNEGSKA (reference sequence). A process of 5'RACE template switching, which added a universal primer site and UMIs, was used to make TCR cDNA. TCRdb ran MiXCR on the 5' RACE reads and lists one entry per CDR3 protein. The data contain 400,000 or so distinct CDR3 sequences, over 5% of them singletons. The record originates from a study of T cells after yellow fever vaccination. Study-level findings and limits: The secondary response showed a weaker magnitude and a faster peak, day 5 versus 15. Post-booster repertoires again held most primary-vaccination clones (roughly 95% CD4, roughly 88% CD8).

This TCR was sampled from a man aged 30 to 45 who received the YFV17D yellow fever vaccine. The sequencing here drew on PBMCs, taken 5 days after the yellow fever booster vaccination. The J gene is TRBJ2-5, the V gene TRBV20-1; 10 positions agree with TRBD1. CDR3 residues: CSAHSGTGEETQYF. In nucleotides, the CDR3 is TGCAGTGCTCACTCCGGGACAGGGGAAGAGACCCAGTACTTC.